The 24 T cell receptor beta chains listed next were all sequenced from one sample in a study of blood T cell repertoires in COVID-19. Using immunoSEQ multiplex PCR, the repertoire was profiled, and TCRdb retains in-frame clones only, with some absent. This table holds tens of thousands of clones, around 80% found once. Sequenced: peripheral blood. The receptors come from an elderly woman with active or convalescent COVID-19.

This chain connects TRBV12-3 or TRBV12-4 to TRBJ1-5, with unresolved D. The CDR3 covers 13 residues. Trimming took off 6 bases at V and 4 bases at J, with 10 bases between the two ends. The CDR3 here is CASRGDGNQPQHF. The CDR3 DNA follows: TGTGCCAGCAGGGGAGATGGTAATCAGCCCCAGCATTTT.

The sample holds a few counts of this clone. The V call is TRBV2, the J call TRBJ1-5; TRBD1 is a possible D gene (5 bases). The germline V gene has CDR1 SNHLY and CDR2 FYNNEI. Trimming took off 3 bases at V and 6 bases at J, with 9 bases between the two ends. The CDR3 spans 13 residues. The CDR3 DNA is TGTGCCAGCAGTGAGGGGGAGGCTCAGCCCCAGCATTTT. Translation gives CASSEGEAQPQHF.

V is TRBV5-4 and J is TRBJ1-4; TRBD1 might be the D (5 bases). Trimming removed 3 bases at V and 7 bases at J, with 16 bases between. The CDR3 contains 15 residues. The germline V gene encodes CDR1 SGHNT and CDR2 YYREEE (reference sequence). CDR3 loop: CASSSPGLGSEKLFF. Here the CDR3 DNA reads TGTGCCAGCAGCTCCCCGGGACTCGGTAGTGAAAAACTGTTTTTT.

This clone was found once. This chain links TRBV9 with TRBJ2-2; the D is unclear. Germline CDR1 is SGDLS and CDR2 is YYNGEE. The V end lost 0 bases, the J end lost 5 bases, and 8 bases lay between the germline ends. This CDR3 contains 14 residues. The CDR3 sequence: CASSVERWTGELFF. For the CDR3, the DNA is TGTGCCAGCAGCGTAGAGAGGTGGACCGGGGAGCTGTTTTTT.

The chain is built from TRBV27 and TRBJ1-2; perhaps TRBD1 as D (6 bases). With 5 bases removed from V and 1 base from J, the gap between germline ends came to 11 bases. CDR1 MNHEY and CDR2 SMNVEV come from the germline V gene (reference sequence). The CDR3 totals 14 residues. CDR3 sequence: CASSRSGDNYGYTF. The CDR3 DNA follows: TGTGCCAGCAGTCGGTCAGGGGATAACTATGGCTACACCTTC.

V usage is TRBV24-1 and J usage is TRBJ2-3, with 9 bases identical to TRBD1. This CDR3 has 16 residues. In germline, CDR1 is KGHDR, CDR2 SFDVKD. The trim removed 6 bases at V and 3 bases at J, leaving 9 bases unmatched. CDR3 residues: CATSPSGTGLTDTQYF. The CDR3 DNA follows: TGTGCCACCAGTCCTTCGGGGACAGGGCTTACAGATACGCAGTATTTT.

The chain carries TRBV6-2 or TRBV6-3 and TRBJ1-5, with D unclear. This CDR3 is 15 amino acids long. Trimming removed 2 bases at V and 2 bases at J, with 10 bases between. The germline gives CDR1 MNHEY, CDR2 SVGEGT. The CDR3 region has the DNA TGTGCCAGCAGTTACCTTTCAGTGGGCAATCAGCCCCAGCATTTT. Residues: CASSYLSVGNQPQHF.

Of note for this clone: Other nucleotide sequences from this sample produce the same CDR3. The CDR3 loop reads CASSLYYEQYF. The CDR3 DNA follows: TGTGCCAGCAGCTTATACTACGAGCAGTACTTC. The chain links TRBV7-9 to TRBJ2-7; no firm D call. V dropped 2 bases and J dropped 3 bases, with 2 bases sitting between them. The CDR3 loop spans 11 amino acids. CDR1 and CDR2 (germline): SEHNR, FQNEAQ (reference sequence).

A note on this clone: Mismatch with germline at one junction end may stem from a read error. The V and J genes are TRBV12-5 and TRBJ2-1, with TRBD2 matching over 11 bases. Germline V gene data show CDR1 as LGHNT and CDR2 as FRNRAP. This CDR3 contains 17 residues. CDR3 nucleotides: TGTGCTAGTGGTCTGGTTGCTGGTAGCGGGGGGGTTCATGAGCAGTTCTTC. Its protein is CASGLVAGSGGVHEQFF.

The chain's CDR3 is CASSYSGGSETQYF. In nucleotides, the CDR3 is TGTGCCAGCAGTTACTCGGGGGGGTCGGAGACCCAGTACTTC. J is TRBJ2-5 and V is TRBV6-5; TRBD2 aligns across 7 bases. CDR3 length: 14 amino acids. The V gene end was trimmed by 0 bases and the J gene end by 5 bases; junction bases not matched to a gene: 3. The germline CDR1 and CDR2 sequences are MNHEY and SVGAGI.

V is TRBV10-3 and J is TRBJ2-5, with 7 bases identical to TRBD1. The CDR3 runs 16 residues. After removal of 0 bases from V and 5 bases from J, the junction contained 9 bases not matched to a gene. Germline CDR1 reads ENHRY; CDR2 reads SYGVKD. DNA for the CDR3: TGTGCCATCAGTGAGTCGAGGCAGGGGGACCTGGAGACCCAGTACTTC. This sequence encodes CAISESRQGDLETQYF.

This clone turned up a few times. J is TRBJ2-2 and V is TRBV24-1; 10 nucleotides align to TRBD1. This CDR3 has 14 amino acids. J gave up 3 bases and V 8 bases, and 2 bases lay outside the gene matches. Germline loops: CDR1 KGHDR, CDR2 SFDVKD. In nucleotides, the CDR3 is TGTGCCACCACCGGGACAGGGGACACCGGGGAGCTGTTTTTT. This gives the protein CATTGTGDTGELFF.

The V call is TRBV7-9, the J call TRBJ2-5, with 7 bases matching TRBD2. The germline V gene encodes CDR1 SEHNR and CDR2 FQNEAQ (reference sequence). The CDR3 has 15 residues. V trimming: 5 bases; J trimming: 2 bases; junction bases outside the gene matches: 8. The CDR3 sequence: CASSIRLAPQETQYF. As DNA, the CDR3 is TGTGCCAGCAGCATAAGACTAGCTCCGCAAGAGACCCAGTACTTC.

The genes are TRBV9 and TRBJ1-6; unclear D gene. The CDR3 loop spans 15 amino acids. Germline V gene lookup returns CDR1 SGDLS and CDR2 YYNGEE. V lost 0 bases and J lost 6, with 10 bases in between. Here the CDR3 reads CASSVGPGGNSPLHF. The CDR3 DNA is TGTGCCAGCAGCGTAGGACCAGGAGGTAATTCACCCCTCCACTTT. The full variable domain, in which reference TRBV9 and TRBJ1-6 provide the parts outside the CDR3, is DSGVTQTPKHLITATGQRVTLRCSPRSGDLSVYWYQQSLDQGLQFLIQYYNGEERAKGNILERFSAQQFPDLHSELNLSSLELGDSALYFCASSVGPGGNSPLHFGNGTRLTVT.

The chain links TRBV29-1 to TRBJ2-5; D remains ambiguous. V gave up 4 bases and J gave up 2 bases, with 5 bases separating them. The CDR3 contains 11 residues. Germline V CDR1 and CDR2: SQVTM, ANQGSEA. The CDR3 protein is CSVGPQETQYF. CDR3 bases: TGCAGCGTTGGGCCGCAAGAGACCCAGTACTTC.

The chain combines TRBV6-6 with TRBJ2-3; D is perhaps TRBD2 (6 bases). This CDR3 has 16 residues. Germline V gene lookup returns CDR1 MNHNY and CDR2 SVGAGI (reference sequence). Deletions cut 5 bases from V and 4 bases from J, with 19 bases between. CDR3 in amino acids: CASSPSGGGKSDTQYF. The CDR3 bases are TGTGCCAGCAGTCCCTCCGGCGGAGGGAAATCAGATACGCAGTATTTT.

This sequence joins TRBV28 and TRBJ2-5; 8 positions agree with TRBD1. Germline trimming cut 5 bases from V and 5 bases from J; bases unmatched to any gene: 10. The CDR3 runs 15 residues. CDR1 and CDR2 from the germline V gene are MDHEN and SYDVKM. The CDR3, as DNA: TGTGCCAGCAGTCAGTTTAGACAGGGGAGGGAGACCCAGTACTTC. Amino acids: CASSQFRQGRETQYF. Looking up the rest from reference TRBV28 and TRBJ2-5 gives the full variable domain: DVKVTQSSRYLVKRTGEKVFLECVQDMDHENMFWYRQDPGLGLRLIYFSYDVKMKEKGDIPEGYSVSREKKERFSLILESASTNQTSMYLCASSQFRQGRETQYFGPGTRLLVL.

The J gene is TRBJ1-5, the V gene TRBV29-1; TRBD1 might be the D (5 bases). CDR3 length: 13 amino acids. Germline V gene sequence: CDR1 SQVTM, CDR2 ANQGSEA. The CDR3 reads CSARGPSNQPQHF. DNA of the CDR3: TGCAGTGCGAGGGGTCCCAGCAATCAGCCCCAGCATTTT.

V is TRBV28 and J is TRBJ1-1; 9 bases map to TRBD1. The V segment lost 0 bases and the J segment 1 base; nucleotides outside the gene matches: 0. Looked up from germline, CDR1 is MDHEN and CDR2 is SYDVKM. The CDR3 totals 15 residues. CDR3 bases: TGTGCCAGCAGTTTATGGGGACAGGGGAACACTGAAGCTTTCTTT. Protein sequence: CASSLWGQGNTEAFF.

The chain links TRBV4-3 to TRBJ1-5; D is undetermined. V lost 1 base and J lost 2, with 9 bases in between. The CDR3 is 15 residues long. Per the germline V gene, CDR1 is LGHNA and CDR2 is YSLEER. The CDR3 DNA follows: TGCGCCAGCAGCCAAGGCGTGGTAGGCAATCAGCCCCAGCATTTT. Its translation is CASSQGVVGNQPQHF.

This rearrangement joins TRBV24-1 to TRBJ2-5; TRBD2 agrees at 9 bases. The germline V gene has CDR1 KGHDR and CDR2 SFDVKD. There are 15 residues in the CDR3. J lost 5 bases, V lost 3 bases, and 6 bases had no gene match. CDR3 region: CATSDPGTSLETQYF. The CDR3 bases are TGTGCCACCAGTGATCCGGGGACTAGCCTCGAGACCCAGTACTTC.

V usage is TRBV4-1 and J usage is TRBJ1-1, with D perhaps TRBD1 (6 bases). The germline gives CDR1 MGHRA, CDR2 YSYEKL. This CDR3 is 14 amino acids long. Deletions cut 5 bases from V and 4 bases from J, with 14 bases between. Here the CDR3 reads CASSGKGVRTEAFF. CDR3 nucleotides: TGCGCCAGCAGCGGTAAGGGGGTTCGCACTGAAGCTTTCTTT.

The chain couples TRBV24-1 to TRBJ1-1; a weak D match, TRBD1 (5 bases). This CDR3 has 14 amino acids. V gave up 5 bases and J gave up 6 bases, with 15 bases separating them. CDR1 and CDR2 from the germline V gene are KGHDR and SFDVKD. CDR3 amino acids: CATSAGQGDAEAFF. The CDR3 bases are TGTGCCACCAGTGCTGGGCAGGGTGACGCTGAAGCTTTCTTT.

V is TRBV5-3 and J is TRBJ2-1, with D uncertain. TRBV5-3 counts as an open reading frame of uncertain function. CDR3 length equals 17 residues. Trimming cost V 2 bases and J 5 bases, with 20 bases left between them. In DNA form, the CDR3 reads TGTGCCAGAAGCTTTAAGGCTAGATTAGGAGTACACAATGAGCAGTTCTTC. Its protein product is CARSFKARLGVHNEQFF.